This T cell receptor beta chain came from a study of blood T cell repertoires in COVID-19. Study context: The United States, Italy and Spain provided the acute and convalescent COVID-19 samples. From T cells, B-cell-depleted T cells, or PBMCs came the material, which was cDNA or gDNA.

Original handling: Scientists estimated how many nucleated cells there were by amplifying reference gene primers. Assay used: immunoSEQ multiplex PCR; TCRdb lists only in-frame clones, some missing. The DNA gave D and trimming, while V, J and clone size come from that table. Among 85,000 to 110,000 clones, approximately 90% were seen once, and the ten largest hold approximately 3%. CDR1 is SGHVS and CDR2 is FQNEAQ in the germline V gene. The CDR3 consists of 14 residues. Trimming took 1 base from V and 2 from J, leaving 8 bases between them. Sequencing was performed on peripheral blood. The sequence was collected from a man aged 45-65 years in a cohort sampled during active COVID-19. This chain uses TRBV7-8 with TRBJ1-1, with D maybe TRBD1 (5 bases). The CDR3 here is CASSLVGTNTEAFF. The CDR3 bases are TGTGCCAGCAGCTTAGTAGGGACTAACACTGAAGCTTTCTTT.